These 26 T cell receptor beta chains were sequenced from one sample in a study of cytomegalovirus exposure and HLA in healthy donors. Use of 60 Vbeta and 13 Jbeta primers characterized the PCR. This table comes from immunoSEQ multiplex PCR, and its TCRdb copy is limited to in-frame clones, with some not included. The sample lists roughly 120,000 clones; just under 75% were seen once. Sequences were obtained from PBMCs. All receptors come from a man between 60 and 75 years old in good health and CMV-seropositive.

The V and J genes are TRBV5-4 and TRBJ2-5, with D perhaps matching TRBD2 (6 bases). CDR3 length: 13 residues. The V end was cut by 0 bases, the J end by 4 bases, with 7 bases between. Germline V gene sequence: CDR1 SGHNT, CDR2 YYREEE (reference sequence). CDR3 sequence: CASSLVLAETQYF. The CDR3 nucleotides read TGTGCCAGCAGCTTGGTACTAGCAGAGACCCAGTACTTC.

V is TRBV29-1 and J is TRBJ2-2; 11 positions agree with TRBD1. The germline gives CDR1 SQVTM, CDR2 ANQGSEA. The CDR3 runs 13 residues. V gave up 6 bases and J gave up 7 bases; unmatched junction bases: 4. The CDR3 protein is CSVRGQGVGELFF. Here the CDR3 DNA reads TGCAGCGTCCGGGGACAGGGGGTCGGGGAGCTGTTTTTT.

This clone occurred a few times. The chain combines TRBV4-1 with TRBJ1-5; a possible D gene is TRBD1 (6 bases). This CDR3 spans 16 amino acids. CDR1 MGHRA and CDR2 YSYEKL come from the germline V gene. The V and J ends lost 0 bases and 7 bases respectively, with 16 bases between them. The CDR3 region is CASSQEGRGGSQPQHF. The CDR3 bases are TGCGCCAGCAGCCAAGAGGGGAGGGGGGGGTCCCAGCCCCAGCATTTT.

V gene TRBV10-3 combines with J gene TRBJ2-3, with 9 bases that match TRBD1. The J segment lost 6 bases and the V segment lost 6 bases, leaving 10 bases of the junction unmatched. Germline loops: CDR1 ENHRY, CDR2 SYGVKD. The CDR3 is 15 residues long. In nucleotides, the CDR3 is TGTGCCATCAGGGGGTCGGGACAGGGATACGATACGCAGTATTTT. Its protein is CAIRGSGQGYDTQYF.

The chain employs TRBV7-8 and TRBJ2-1; the D gene is possibly TRBD2 (6 bases). The V gene's germline CDR1 is SGHVS and CDR2 FQNEAQ. This CDR3 spans 16 amino acids. The germline V and J ends were trimmed by 2 bases and 3 bases, with 14 bases remaining between them. In nucleotides, the CDR3 is TGTGCCAGCAGCTTAACCCGGAGGGCGGGCTACAATGAGCAGTTCTTC. It codes for CASSLTRRAGYNEQFF.

V usage is TRBV6-6 and J usage is TRBJ1-1; D may be TRBD1 (5 bases). The CDR3 extends over 13 amino acids. Germline CDR1 is MNHNY and CDR2 is SVGAGI (reference sequence). Trimming left V 4 bases short and J 1 base short, with 7 bases between. The CDR3 loop is CASSSQGNTEAFF. As DNA, the CDR3 is TGTGCCAGCAGTTCCCAGGGGAACACTGAAGCTTTCTTT.

V and J are TRBV28 and TRBJ2-3, with D perhaps TRBD2 (6 bases). Germline lookup yields CDR1 MDHEN and CDR2 SYDVKM. V lost 6 bases and J 6 bases, leaving 13 bases between the germline ends. The CDR3 length is 13 residues. CDR3 sequence (DNA): TGTGCCAGCAGCTTCGGGGGAAGGGATACGCAGTATTTT. Protein: CASSFGGRDTQYF.

The V and J genes are TRBV29-1 and TRBJ2-3, with D tentatively TRBD1 (5 bases). CDR3 length: 11 amino acids. V lost 3 bases and J 4 bases, leaving 5 bases between the germline ends. The V gene's germline CDR1 is SQVTM and CDR2 ANQGSEA. The CDR3 DNA sequence: TGCAGCGTTGACAGGGCAGATACGCAGTATTTT. Translating it yields CSVDRADTQYF.

The chain employs TRBV2 and TRBJ2-4; no clear D gene. The length of the CDR3 is 15 residues. CDR1 and CDR2 from the germline V gene are SNHLY and FYNNEI. V gave up 11 bases and J gave up 0 bases, with 17 bases separating them. Written as DNA, the CDR3 is TGTGCCGGGCTCGGTCGGCACTTAGCCAAAAACATTCAGTACTTC. It encodes CAGLGRHLAKNIQYF.

Concerning this clone itself: At the DNA level, this CDR3 is encoded by other sequences in the same sample as well. The chain links TRBV5-1 to TRBJ2-5, with 10 positions matching TRBD2. The V gene's germline CDR1 is SGHRS and CDR2 YFSETQ. The CDR3 extends over 15 amino acids. The V and J ends lost 0 bases and 3 bases, in that order; junction bases with no gene match: 2. The CDR3 nucleotides read TGCGCCAGCAGCTTGGCCGGGACTAGCGAAGAGACCCAGTACTTC. Amino acids: CASSLAGTSEETQYF.

This clone was seen a few times. The chain is built from TRBV18 and TRBJ2-1, with 12 bases that match TRBD1. Germline trimming cut 4 bases from V and 11 bases from J; bases unmatched to any gene: 12. Germline V gene lookup returns CDR1 KGHSH and CDR2 LQKENI. The CDR3 has 16 amino acids. The DNA of the CDR3 is TGTGCCAGCTCACTAGGAACCGGGACAGGGGGCGCGAAGCAGTTCTTC. It specifies CASSLGTGTGGAKQFF.

This chain connects TRBV4-1 to TRBJ1-2, with 12 positions matching TRBD1. Trimming cost V 5 bases and J 8 bases; bases outside gene matches: 18. Looked up from germline, CDR1 is MGHRA and CDR2 is YSYEKL. CDR3 length equals 18 residues. The CDR3 here is CASSLRWGQGAPWGGYTF. The CDR3 DNA follows: TGCGCCAGCAGCTTACGATGGGGACAGGGGGCGCCTTGGGGAGGCTACACCTTC.

V and J are TRBV30 and TRBJ1-1; no firm D call. Germline-derived CDR1 and CDR2 are GTSNPN and SVGIG (reference sequence). The V end lost 0 bases, the J end lost 3 bases, and 2 bases lay between the germline ends. The CDR3 has 11 amino acids. The CDR3 DNA is TGTGCCTGGAGTGTCTACACTGAAGCTTTCTTT. Its translation is CAWSVYTEAFF.

This clone appeared a few times. V gene TRBV5-5 combines with J gene TRBJ2-3, with 8 bases aligning to TRBD1. The junction had 6 bases not matched to a gene; V was cut back by 4 bases and J by 5 bases. The CDR3 has 14 amino acids. CDR1 is SGHKS, CDR2 YYEKEE, per germline (reference sequence). In nucleotides, the CDR3 is TGTGCCAGCAGCCCCAGGGGGCGCATAGATACGCAGTATTTT. It specifies CASSPRGRIDTQYF.

The chain combines TRBV6-6 with TRBJ1-5; maybe TRBD1 (5 bases). V shed 5 bases and J shed 0 bases, with 11 bases lying between them. CDR1 is MNHNY and CDR2 is SVGAGI in the germline V gene (reference sequence). This CDR3 region has 15 residues. The CDR3 DNA is TGTGCCAGCAGTCGGACACAACATAGCAATCAGCCCCAGCATTTT. Translated, it gives CASSRTQHSNQPQHF.

The gene calls are TRBV28 and TRBJ2-7, with D unclear. V gave up 6 bases and J gave up 2 bases, with 14 bases separating them. The germline V gene encodes CDR1 MDHEN and CDR2 SYDVKM. This CDR3 is 14 amino acids long. The CDR3 sequence: CASSVPRVPYEQYF. The CDR3 bases are TGTGCCAGCAGCGTACCCCGGGTCCCCTACGAGCAGTACTTC.

The chain is built from TRBV2 and TRBJ2-2; 7 bases match TRBD1. V gave up 4 bases and J gave up 5 bases; unmatched junction bases: 10. Germline V gives CDR1 SNHLY, CDR2 FYNNEI. The CDR3 spans 16 residues. CDR3 protein: CASSGTGAVTTGELFF. DNA of the CDR3: TGTGCCAGCAGTGGGACAGGAGCCGTAACAACCGGGGAGCTGTTTTTT.

The rearrangement links TRBV18 to TRBJ1-2, with D maybe TRBD1 (6 bases). There are 14 residues in the CDR3. The V end lost 4 bases, the J end lost 9 bases, and 18 bases lay between the germline ends. Per the germline V gene, CDR1 is KGHSH and CDR2 is LQKENI. CDR3 bases: TGTGCCAGCTCACGACAGGATCCGGGTCTCCGCTACACCTTC. Its protein product is CASSRQDPGLRYTF. Complete variable domain (other parts from reference TRBV18 and TRBJ1-2): NAGVMQNPRHLVRRRGQEARLRCSPMKGHSHVYWYRQLPEEGLKFMVYLQKENIIDESGMPKERFSAEFPKEGPSILRIQQVVRGDSAAYFCASSRQDPGLRYTFGSGTRLTVV.

The rearrangement joins TRBV6-5 to TRBJ1-2; 12 bases map to TRBD1. Trimming cost V 8 bases and J 8 bases; bases outside gene matches: 6. The CDR3 runs to 13 residues. Germline V gene data show CDR1 as MNHEY and CDR2 as SVGAGI. The DNA of the CDR3 is TGTGCCAGCGTTCGGGACAGGGGGCAGGGCTACACCTTC. Protein: CASVRDRGQGYTF.

V gene TRBV11-3 combines with J gene TRBJ1-4; maybe TRBD1 (6 bases). The germline V gene encodes CDR1 SGHNT and CDR2 YENEEA. The CDR3 runs 16 residues. The germline V and J ends were trimmed by 4 bases and 1 base, with 13 bases remaining between them. CDR3 sequence: CASSSTLQGTNEKLFF. The CDR3 nucleotides are TGTGCCAGCAGCTCCACTCTACAGGGAACTAATGAAAAACTGTTTTTT.

This chain joins TRBV7-8 and TRBJ2-5; 10 bases match TRBD2. The CDR3 length is 15 residues. The V gene end was trimmed by 4 bases and the J gene end by 4 bases; junction bases not matched to a gene: 6. Germline V gene data show CDR1 as SGHVS and CDR2 as FQNEAQ. This chain's CDR3 is CASSSLLAGRETQYF. DNA of the CDR3: TGTGCCAGCAGCTCACTACTAGCGGGGAGAGAGACCCAGTACTTC.

The chain employs TRBV30 and TRBJ1-5; no firm D call. CDR1 is GTSNPN, CDR2 SVGIG, per germline (reference sequence). Trimming shortened V by 1 base and J by 5 bases, and 9 bases separated the two germline ends. The CDR3 runs 13 residues. CDR3 sequence reads: CAWSASEDQPQHF. The CDR3 DNA follows: TGTGCCTGGAGTGCATCGGAGGATCAGCCCCAGCATTTT.

The V gene is TRBV19, the J gene TRBJ1-6; D uncertain. CDR1 LNHDA and CDR2 SQIVND come from the germline V gene (reference sequence). Between the trimmed V and J ends, which lost 7 bases and 0 bases, there was a span of 13 bases. The length of the CDR3 is 16 residues. The CDR3 bases are TGTGCCAGTATCGGGCGCGGGAGCTCCTATAATTCACCCCTCCACTTT. It encodes CASIGRGSSYNSPLHF.

The CDR3 DNA sequence: TGTGCCAGCAGTGAAAGTAGCATCGCTTCCTACGAGCAGTACTTC. Translated, it gives CASSESSIASYEQYF. This chain connects TRBV6-1 to TRBJ2-7; D gene uncertain. Trimming stripped 2 bases from V and 1 base from J, with 12 bases between. Per the germline V gene, CDR1 is MNHNS and CDR2 is SASEGT. CDR3 length: 15 residues.

This clone was counted a few times. The rearrangement links TRBV2 to TRBJ2-7; maybe TRBD2 (6 bases). Per germline, CDR1 SNHLY and CDR2 FYNNEI. V was pared by 8 bases and J by 7 bases, with 21 bases between. The CDR3 loop spans 14 amino acids. The CDR3 loop is CASSGREPPGEQYF. The CDR3 DNA sequence: TGTGCCAGCTCGGGACGGGAGCCCCCGGGTGAGCAGTACTTC.

The genes are TRBV19 and TRBJ1-4, with unresolved D. The germline V and J ends were trimmed by 2 bases and 2 bases, with 9 bases remaining between them. Germline V gene lookup returns CDR1 LNHDA and CDR2 SQIVND (reference sequence). CDR3 length: 15 amino acids. The CDR3 loop is CASSIPAGTNEKLFF. Here the CDR3 DNA reads TGTGCCAGTAGTATACCCGCGGGTACTAATGAAAAACTGTTTTTT.